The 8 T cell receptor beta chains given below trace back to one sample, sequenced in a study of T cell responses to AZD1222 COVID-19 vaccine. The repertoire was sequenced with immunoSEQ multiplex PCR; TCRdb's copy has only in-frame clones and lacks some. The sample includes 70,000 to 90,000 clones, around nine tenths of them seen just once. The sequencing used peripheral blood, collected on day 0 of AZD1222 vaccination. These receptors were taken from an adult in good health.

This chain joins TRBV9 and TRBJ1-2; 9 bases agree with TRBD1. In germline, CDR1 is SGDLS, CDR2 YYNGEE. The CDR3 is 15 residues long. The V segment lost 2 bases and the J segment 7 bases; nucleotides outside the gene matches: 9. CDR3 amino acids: CASSVTTGGDGGYTF. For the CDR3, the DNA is TGTGCCAGCAGCGTTACCACAGGGGGCGATGGTGGCTACACCTTC.

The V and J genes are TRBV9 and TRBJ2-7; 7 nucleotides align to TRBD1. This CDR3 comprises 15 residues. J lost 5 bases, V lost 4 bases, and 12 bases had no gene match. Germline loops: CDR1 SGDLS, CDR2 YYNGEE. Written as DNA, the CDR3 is TGTGCCAGCAGCCCCAAGGGGGCTTTAGGGGACGAGCAGTACTTC. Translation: CASSPKGALGDEQYF.

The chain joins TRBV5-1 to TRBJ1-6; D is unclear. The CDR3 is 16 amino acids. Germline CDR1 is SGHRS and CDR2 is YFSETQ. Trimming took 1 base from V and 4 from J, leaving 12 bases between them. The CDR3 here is CASSLSSAGYNSPLHF. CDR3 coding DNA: TGCGCCAGCAGCTTGTCGTCAGCCGGTTATAATTCACCCCTCCACTTT.

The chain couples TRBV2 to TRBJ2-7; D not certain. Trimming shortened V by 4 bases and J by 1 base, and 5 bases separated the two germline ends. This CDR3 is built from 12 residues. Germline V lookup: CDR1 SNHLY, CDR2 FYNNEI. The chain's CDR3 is CASSGASYEQYF. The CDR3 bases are TGTGCCAGCAGTGGAGCGTCCTACGAGCAGTACTTC.

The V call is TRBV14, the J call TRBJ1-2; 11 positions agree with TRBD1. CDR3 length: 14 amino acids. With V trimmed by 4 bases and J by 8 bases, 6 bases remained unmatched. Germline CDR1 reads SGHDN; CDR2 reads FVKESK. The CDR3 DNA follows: TGTGCCAGCAGCCCGGGGACAGGGGGTAGCGGCTACACCTTC. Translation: CASSPGTGGSGYTF.

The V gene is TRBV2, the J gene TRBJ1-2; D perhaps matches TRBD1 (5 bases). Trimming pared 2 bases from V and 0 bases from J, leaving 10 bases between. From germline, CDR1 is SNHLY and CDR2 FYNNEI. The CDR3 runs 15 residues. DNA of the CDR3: TGTGCCAGCAGTGAATCGGGGGGATCTAACTATGGCTACACCTTC. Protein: CASSESGGSNYGYTF.

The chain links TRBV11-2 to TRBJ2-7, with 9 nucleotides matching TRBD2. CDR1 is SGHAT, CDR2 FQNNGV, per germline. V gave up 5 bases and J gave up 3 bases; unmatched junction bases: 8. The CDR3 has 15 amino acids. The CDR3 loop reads CASSTRLAAGYEQYF. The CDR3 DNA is TGTGCCAGCAGCACCAGACTAGCGGCGGGCTACGAGCAGTACTTC.

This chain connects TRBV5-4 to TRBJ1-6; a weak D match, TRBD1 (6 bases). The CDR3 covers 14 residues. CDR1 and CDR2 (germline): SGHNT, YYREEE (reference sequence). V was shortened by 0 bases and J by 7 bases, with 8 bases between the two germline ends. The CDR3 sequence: CASSLAQGNSPLHF. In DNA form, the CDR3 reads TGTGCCAGCAGCTTGGCACAGGGAAATTCACCCCTCCACTTT.